This is a list of T cell receptor beta chains from one sample in a study of shared clonotypes between healthy human individuals. Repertoires were generated with immunoSEQ multiplex PCR, while TCRdb's copy carries only in-frame clones and drops some. The table includes 2 million to 2.5 million clones, about 90% detected once. The material sequenced was naive CD4+ T cells from PBMCs. These receptors were collected from a young man in good health. Some clones in this sample may be carry-over from other donors' samples. CDR3s include the opening cysteine and the closing phenylalanine or tryptophan. The order of the fields is V gene, clone size, D gene, J gene, CDR3 protein, CDR3 DNA. D genes are given only for firm matches. Only some rows state a clone size, as once, few, many or a class for expanded clones.

v_gene: TRBV5-1; abundance: -; d_gene: -; j_gene: TRBJ2-1; CDR3aa: CASSLGADYNEQFF; CDR3nt: TGCGCCAGCAGCTTGGGGGCCGATTACAATGAGCAGTTCTTC
v_gene: TRBV2; abundance: -; d_gene: TRBD1; j_gene: TRBJ2-5; CDR3aa: CASSESLGTGRETQYF; CDR3nt: TGTGCCAGCAGTGAAAGTCTCGGGACAGGGCGAGAGACCCAGTACTTC
v_gene: TRBV5-4; abundance: -; d_gene: -; j_gene: TRBJ2-1; CDR3aa: CASSLAGPPSYNEQFF; CDR3nt: TGTGCCAGCAGCTTGGCTGGGCCACCCTCCTACAATGAGCAGTTCTTC
v_gene: TRBV7-9; abundance: few; d_gene: TRBD1; j_gene: TRBJ1-1; CDR3aa: CASSGDRGAFF; CDR3nt: TGTGCCAGCAGCGGGGACAGAGGAGCTTTCTTT
v_gene: TRBV7-3; abundance: -; d_gene: -; j_gene: TRBJ2-7; CDR3aa: CASSLGRVSYEQYF; CDR3nt: TGTGCCAGCAGCTTGGGCAGGGTCTCCTACGAGCAGTACTTC
v_gene: TRBV18; abundance: -; d_gene: -; j_gene: TRBJ2-6; CDR3aa: CASSPSPSGANVLTF; CDR3nt: TGTGCCAGCTCACCATCTCCATCTGGGGCCAACGTCCTGACTTTC
v_gene: TRBV7-3; abundance: -; d_gene: -; j_gene: TRBJ2-3; CDR3aa: CASSLKSPGADTQYF; CDR3nt: TGTGCCAGCAGCTTAAAGTCCCCCGGGGCAGATACGCAGTATTTT
v_gene: TRBV7-3; abundance: -; d_gene: -; j_gene: TRBJ2-1; CDR3aa: CASSLNGEGVNNEQFF; CDR3nt: TGTGCCAGCAGCTTAAACGGTGAAGGGGTAAACAATGAGCAGTTCTTC
v_gene: TRBV7-9; abundance: -; d_gene: -; j_gene: TRBJ1-1; CDR3aa: CASSLVWDTEAFF; CDR3nt: TGTGCCAGCAGCTTAGTATGGGACACTGAAGCTTTCTTT
v_gene: TRBV5-1; abundance: once; d_gene: -; j_gene: TRBJ1-4; CDR3aa: CASSSGTREEKLFF; CDR3nt: TGCGCCAGCAGCTCCGGGACGCGGGAAGAAAAACTGTTTTTT
v_gene: TRBV7-9; abundance: -; d_gene: -; j_gene: TRBJ2-1; CDR3aa: CASSFVTDSYNEQFF; CDR3nt: TGTGCCAGCAGCTTCGTCACAGATTCCTACAATGAGCAGTTCTTC
v_gene: TRBV29-1; abundance: -; d_gene: TRBD1; j_gene: TRBJ1-2; CDR3aa: CSVVGTANYGYTF; CDR3nt: TGCAGCGTTGTAGGGACAGCTAACTATGGCTACACCTTC
v_gene: TRBV6-6; abundance: -; d_gene: TRBD1; j_gene: TRBJ2-7; CDR3aa: CASSRIRDRVYEQYF; CDR3nt: TGTGCCAGCAGTAGGATCCGGGACAGAGTCTACGAGCAGTACTTC
v_gene: TRBV5-4; abundance: -; d_gene: -; j_gene: TRBJ2-6; CDR3aa: CASSLDNSGANVLTF; CDR3nt: TGTGCCAGCAGCTTGGACAATTCTGGGGCCAACGTCCTGACTTTC
v_gene: TRBV10-3; abundance: -; d_gene: TRBD1; j_gene: TRBJ2-5; CDR3aa: CAIRGTGSLETQYF; CDR3nt: TGTGCCATCAGGGGGACAGGGAGTTTGGAGACCCAGTACTTC
v_gene: TRBV30; abundance: -; d_gene: -; j_gene: TRBJ1-2; CDR3aa: CAYGTYGYTF; CDR3nt: TGTGCCTACGGGACCTATGGCTACACCTTC
v_gene: TRBV6-1; abundance: -; d_gene: -; j_gene: TRBJ2-1; CDR3aa: CASSERMRGNNEQFF; CDR3nt: TGTGCCAGCAGTGAACGAATGAGGGGAAACAATGAGCAGTTCTTC
v_gene: TRBV28; abundance: once; d_gene: -; j_gene: TRBJ1-4; CDR3aa: CASSLGFTRSTNEKLFF; CDR3nt: TGTGCCAGCAGTTTAGGGTTTACCAGGTCAACGAATGAAAAACTGTTTTTT
v_gene: TRBV7-9; abundance: -; d_gene: TRBD2; j_gene: TRBJ2-1; CDR3aa: CASSPREASGGSYNEQFF; CDR3nt: TGTGCCAGCAGCCCCAGGGAAGCTAGCGGGGGTTCCTACAATGAGCAGTTCTTC
v_gene: TRBV11-2; abundance: -; d_gene: -; j_gene: TRBJ2-2; CDR3aa: CASEVGQYTGELFF; CDR3nt: TGCGCCAGCGAAGTAGGACAGTACACCGGGGAGCTGTTTTTT
v_gene: TRBV7-3; abundance: -; d_gene: TRBD2; j_gene: TRBJ2-1; CDR3aa: CASSARASGHYNEQFF; CDR3nt: TGTGCCAGCAGCGCCCGTGCTAGCGGACACTACAATGAGCAGTTCTTC
v_gene: TRBV7-3; abundance: -; d_gene: TRBD1; j_gene: TRBJ2-3; CDR3aa: CASSSTGGLTDTQYF; CDR3nt: TGTGCCAGCAGCTCGACAGGGGGCTTGACAGATACGCAGTATTTT
v_gene: TRBV29-1; abundance: -; d_gene: -; j_gene: TRBJ2-1; CDR3aa: CSVEDGSGRNYNEQFF; CDR3nt: TGCAGCGTTGAAGACGGATCGGGGAGAAACTACAATGAGCAGTTCTTC
v_gene: TRBV9; abundance: -; d_gene: TRBD2; j_gene: TRBJ2-2; CDR3aa: CASSPRTSGGELFF; CDR3nt: TGTGCCAGCAGCCCCCGGACTAGCGGCGGGGAGCTGTTTTTT
v_gene: TRBV4-2; abundance: once; d_gene: TRBD2; j_gene: TRBJ2-2; CDR3aa: CASSQALAGASGELFF; CDR3nt: TGTGCCAGCAGCCAAGCCTTGGCGGGAGCCTCCGGGGAGCTGTTTTTT
v_gene: TRBV11-2; abundance: -; d_gene: -; j_gene: TRBJ1-3; CDR3aa: CASSSAKQGNTIYF; CDR3nt: TGTGCCAGCAGCTCAGCGAAACAGGGAAACACCATATATTTT
v_gene: TRBV5-6; abundance: -; d_gene: TRBD2; j_gene: TRBJ2-7; CDR3aa: CASSELAGESYEQYF; CDR3nt: TGTGCCAGCAGCGAGTTAGCGGGAGAAAGCTACGAGCAGTACTTC
v_gene: TRBV29-1; abundance: -; d_gene: TRBD2; j_gene: TRBJ2-4; CDR3aa: CSVGLAGSKNIQYF; CDR3nt: TGCAGCGTTGGTCTAGCGGGATCAAAAAACATTCAGTACTTC
v_gene: TRBV7-9; abundance: -; d_gene: TRBD2; j_gene: TRBJ2-1; CDR3aa: CASSLRGAGPYNEQFF; CDR3nt: TGTGCCAGCAGCTTACGGGGAGCGGGGCCCTACAATGAGCAGTTCTTC
v_gene: TRBV19; abundance: -; d_gene: -; j_gene: TRBJ1-2; CDR3aa: CASSIWGPNYGYTF; CDR3nt: TGTGCCAGTAGTATATGGGGGCCTAACTATGGCTACACCTTC
v_gene: TRBV5-1; abundance: -; d_gene: -; j_gene: TRBJ1-1; CDR3aa: CASSLALGGTEAFF; CDR3nt: TGCGCCAGCAGCTTGGCCTTGGGGGGCACTGAAGCTTTCTTT
v_gene: TRBV11-2; abundance: -; d_gene: -; j_gene: TRBJ1-1; CDR3aa: CASTAEDGGAFF; CDR3nt: TGTGCCAGCACCGCAGAGGACGGAGGTGCTTTCTTT
v_gene: TRBV11-2; abundance: -; d_gene: -; j_gene: TRBJ2-1; CDR3aa: CASSLAGREYTFF; CDR3nt: TGTGCCAGCAGCTTAGCGGGCAGGGAGTATACGTTCTTC
v_gene: TRBV27; abundance: -; d_gene: -; j_gene: TRBJ2-1; CDR3aa: CASSPPLSLYNEQFF; CDR3nt: TGTGCCAGCAGTCCTCCGTTGAGTTTATACAATGAGCAGTTCTTC
v_gene: TRBV5-1; abundance: -; d_gene: -; j_gene: TRBJ2-7; CDR3aa: CASSPADGSEQYF; CDR3nt: TGCGCCAGCAGCCCGGCGGATGGCAGCGAGCAGTACTTC
v_gene: TRBV6-5; abundance: -; d_gene: TRBD1; j_gene: TRBJ2-7; CDR3aa: CASRRTGSYEQYF; CDR3nt: TGTGCCAGCAGGCGGACAGGGTCCTACGAGCAGTACTTC
v_gene: TRBV28; abundance: -; d_gene: -; j_gene: TRBJ2-7; CDR3aa: CASSLRGVSSYEQYF; CDR3nt: TGTGCCAGCAGTTTACGCGGGGTCAGCTCCTACGAGCAGTACTTC
v_gene: TRBV9; abundance: -; d_gene: -; j_gene: TRBJ2-1; CDR3aa: CASSAPPPEVNEQFF; CDR3nt: TGTGCCAGCAGCGCACCCCCACCCGAGGTCAATGAGCAGTTCTTC
v_gene: TRBV19; abundance: -; d_gene: TRBD1; j_gene: TRBJ2-7; CDR3aa: CASSIGQGAIYEQYF; CDR3nt: TGTGCCAGTAGTATAGGACAGGGAGCCATCTACGAGCAGTACTTC
v_gene: TRBV5-5; abundance: -; d_gene: -; j_gene: TRBJ2-3; CDR3aa: CASSFGPTGDTQYF; CDR3nt: TGTGCCAGCAGCTTCGGGCCAACCGGCGATACGCAGTATTTT
v_gene: TRBV19; abundance: -; d_gene: -; j_gene: TRBJ2-2; CDR3aa: CASRRGQNTGELFF; CDR3nt: TGTGCCAGTAGACGGGGACAGAACACCGGGGAGCTGTTTTTT
v_gene: TRBV28; abundance: -; d_gene: -; j_gene: TRBJ2-7; CDR3aa: CASSPETEQYF; CDR3nt: TGTGCCAGCAGTCCCGAGACCGAGCAGTACTTC
v_gene: TRBV6-1; abundance: -; d_gene: TRBD1; j_gene: TRBJ1-5; CDR3aa: CASSPRDRGQPQHF; CDR3nt: TGTGCCAGCAGCCCCCGGGACAGGGGTCAGCCCCAGCATTTT